This T cell receptor (beta chain) stems from a study of control samples from healthy donors and cancer patients. Assay: immunoSEQ multiplex PCR; the TCRdb copy retains only in-frame clones and omits some. The repertoire holds about 180,000 clones, with around nine tenths as singletons. Sequencing was carried out using blood. The TCR was taken from a man aged 25 to 45 in good health.

The CDR3 is CASRTSGTYEQYF. CDR3 sequence (DNA): TGTGCCAGCCGGACTAGCGGGACCTACGAGCAGTACTTC. The chain couples TRBV27 to TRBJ2-7; 12 nucleotides align to TRBD2. The CDR3 extends over 13 amino acids. The germline V gene has CDR1 MNHEY and CDR2 SMNVEV (reference sequence). V trimming: 8 bases; J trimming: 2 bases; junction bases outside the gene matches: 1.